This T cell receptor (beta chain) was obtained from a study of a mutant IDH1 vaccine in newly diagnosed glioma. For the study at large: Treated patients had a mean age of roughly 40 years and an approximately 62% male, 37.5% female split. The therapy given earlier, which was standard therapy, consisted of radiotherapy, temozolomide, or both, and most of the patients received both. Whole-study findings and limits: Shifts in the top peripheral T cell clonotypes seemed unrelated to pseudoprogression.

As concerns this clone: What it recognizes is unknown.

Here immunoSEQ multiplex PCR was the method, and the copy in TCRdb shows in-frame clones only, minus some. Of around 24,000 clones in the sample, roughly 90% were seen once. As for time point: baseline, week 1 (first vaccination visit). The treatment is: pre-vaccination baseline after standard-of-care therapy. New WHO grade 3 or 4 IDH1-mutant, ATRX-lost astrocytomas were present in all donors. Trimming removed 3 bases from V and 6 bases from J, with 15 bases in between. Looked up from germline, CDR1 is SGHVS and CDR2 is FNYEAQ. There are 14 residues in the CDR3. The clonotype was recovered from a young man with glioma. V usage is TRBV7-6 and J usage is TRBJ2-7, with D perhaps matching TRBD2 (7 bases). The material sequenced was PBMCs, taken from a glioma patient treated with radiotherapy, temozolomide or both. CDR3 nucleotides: TGTGCCAGCAGCTTGAGGGGGGGGCAGGGCGAGCAGTACTTC. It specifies CASSLRGGQGEQYF.